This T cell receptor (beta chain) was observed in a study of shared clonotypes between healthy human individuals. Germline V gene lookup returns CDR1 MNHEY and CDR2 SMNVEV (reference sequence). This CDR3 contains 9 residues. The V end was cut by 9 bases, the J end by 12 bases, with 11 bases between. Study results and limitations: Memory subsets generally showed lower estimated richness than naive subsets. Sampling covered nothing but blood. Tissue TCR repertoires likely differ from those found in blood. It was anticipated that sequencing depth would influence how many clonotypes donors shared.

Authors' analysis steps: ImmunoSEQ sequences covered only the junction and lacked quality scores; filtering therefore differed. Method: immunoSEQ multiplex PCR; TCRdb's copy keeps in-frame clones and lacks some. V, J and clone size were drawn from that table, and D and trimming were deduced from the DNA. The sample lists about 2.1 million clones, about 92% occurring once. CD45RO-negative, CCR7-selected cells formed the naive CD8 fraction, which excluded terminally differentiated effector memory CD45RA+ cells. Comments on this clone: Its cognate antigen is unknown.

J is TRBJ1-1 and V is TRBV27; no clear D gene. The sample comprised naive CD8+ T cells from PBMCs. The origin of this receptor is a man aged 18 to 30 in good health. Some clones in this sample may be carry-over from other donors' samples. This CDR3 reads CARLSPPFF. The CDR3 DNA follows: TGTGCCAGGCTTTCCCCGCCTTTCTTT.